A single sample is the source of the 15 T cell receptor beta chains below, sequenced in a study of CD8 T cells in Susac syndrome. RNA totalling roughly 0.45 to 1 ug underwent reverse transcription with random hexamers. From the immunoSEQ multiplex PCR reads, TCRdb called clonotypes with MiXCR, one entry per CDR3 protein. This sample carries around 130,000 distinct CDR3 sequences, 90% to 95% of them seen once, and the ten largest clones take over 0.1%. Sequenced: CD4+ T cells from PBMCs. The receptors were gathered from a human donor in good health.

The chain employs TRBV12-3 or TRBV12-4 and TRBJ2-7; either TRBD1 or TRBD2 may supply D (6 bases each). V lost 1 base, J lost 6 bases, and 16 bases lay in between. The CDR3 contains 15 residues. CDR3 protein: CASSLGPGGGLEQYF. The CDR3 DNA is TGTGCCAGCAGTTTAGGTCCAGGAGGGGGGCTCGAGCAGTACTTC.

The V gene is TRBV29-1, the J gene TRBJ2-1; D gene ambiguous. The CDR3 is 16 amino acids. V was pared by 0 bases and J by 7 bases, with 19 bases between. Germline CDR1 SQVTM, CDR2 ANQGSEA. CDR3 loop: CSVEDPHPVRWNEQFF. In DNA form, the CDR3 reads TGCAGCGTTGAAGATCCCCATCCAGTACGGTGGAATGAGCAGTTCTTC.

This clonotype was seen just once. Here the CDR3 reads CAVTGTPTDTQYF. DNA of the CDR3: TGTGCCGTCACCGGGACCCCCACAGATACGCAGTATTTT. This sequence joins TRBV24-1 and TRBJ2-3; D is possibly TRBD1 or TRBD2 (5 bases each). Germline CDR1 is KGHDR and CDR2 is SFDVKD. This CDR3 has 13 residues. The V end was cut by 12 bases, the J end by 2 bases, with 14 bases between.

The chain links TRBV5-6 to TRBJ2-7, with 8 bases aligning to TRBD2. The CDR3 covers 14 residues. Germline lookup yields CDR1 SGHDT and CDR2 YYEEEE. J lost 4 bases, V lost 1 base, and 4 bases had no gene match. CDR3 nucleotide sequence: TGTGCCAGCAGCTTGCGGGGGGGAGGATACGAGCAGTACTTC. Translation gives CASSLRGGGYEQYF. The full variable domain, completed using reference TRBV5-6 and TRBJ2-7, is DAGVTQSPTHLIKTRGQQVTLRCSPKSGHDTVSWYQQALGQGPQFIFQYYEEEERQRGNFPDRFSGHQFPNYSSELNVNALLLGDSALYLCASSLRGGGYEQYFGPGTRLTVT.

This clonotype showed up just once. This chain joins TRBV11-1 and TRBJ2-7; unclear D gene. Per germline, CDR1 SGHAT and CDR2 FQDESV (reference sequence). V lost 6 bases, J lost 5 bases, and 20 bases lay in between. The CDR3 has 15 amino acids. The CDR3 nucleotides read TGTGCCAGCAGTCCCATGAACGGGCCCTTTGACGAGCAGTACTTC. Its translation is CASSPMNGPFDEQYF.

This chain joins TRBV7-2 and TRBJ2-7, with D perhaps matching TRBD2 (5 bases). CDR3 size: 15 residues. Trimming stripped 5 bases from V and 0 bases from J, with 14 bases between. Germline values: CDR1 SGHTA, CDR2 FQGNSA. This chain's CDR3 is CASSVISGSSYEQYF. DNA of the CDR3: TGTGCCAGCAGCGTGATCAGCGGTAGCTCCTACGAGCAGTACTTC.

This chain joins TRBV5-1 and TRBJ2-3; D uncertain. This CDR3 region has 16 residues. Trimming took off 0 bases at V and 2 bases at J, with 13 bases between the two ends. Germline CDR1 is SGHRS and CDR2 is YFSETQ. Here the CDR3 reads CASSLGSARSTDTQYF. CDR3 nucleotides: TGCGCCAGCAGCTTGGGAAGTGCTCGATCCACAGATACGCAGTATTTT. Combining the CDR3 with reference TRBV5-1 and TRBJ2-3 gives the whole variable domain KAGVTQTPRYLIKTRGQQVTLSCSPISGHRSVSWYQQTPGQGLQFLFEYFSETQRNKGNFPGRFSGRQFSNSRSEMNVSTLELGDSALYLCASSLGSARSTDTQYFGPGTRLTVL.

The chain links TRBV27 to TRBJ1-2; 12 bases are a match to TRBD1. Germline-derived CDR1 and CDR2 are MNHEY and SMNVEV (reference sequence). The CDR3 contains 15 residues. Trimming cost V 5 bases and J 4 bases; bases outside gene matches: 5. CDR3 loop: CASSTGTGGGYGYTF. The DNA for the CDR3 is TGTGCCAGCAGTACCGGGACAGGGGGCGGCTATGGCTACACCTTC.

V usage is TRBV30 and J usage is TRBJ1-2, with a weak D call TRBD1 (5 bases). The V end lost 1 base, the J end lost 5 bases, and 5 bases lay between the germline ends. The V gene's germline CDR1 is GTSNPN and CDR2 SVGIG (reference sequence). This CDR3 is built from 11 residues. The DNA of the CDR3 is TGTGCCTGGAGTGGGGGGTATGGCTACACCTTC. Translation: CAWSGGYGYTF.

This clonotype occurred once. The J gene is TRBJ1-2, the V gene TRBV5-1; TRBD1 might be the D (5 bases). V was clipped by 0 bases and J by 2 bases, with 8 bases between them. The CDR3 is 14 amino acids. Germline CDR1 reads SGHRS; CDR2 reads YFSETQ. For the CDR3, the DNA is TGCGCCAGCAGCTTGGACGGGGGAAACTATGGCTACACCTTC. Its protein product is CASSLDGGNYGYTF.

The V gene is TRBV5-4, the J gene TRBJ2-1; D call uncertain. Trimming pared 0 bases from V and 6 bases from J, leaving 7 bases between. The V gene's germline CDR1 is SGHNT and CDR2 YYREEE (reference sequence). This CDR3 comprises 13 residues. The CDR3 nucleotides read TGTGCCAGCAGCTTGGACTACAGCAATGAGCAGTTCTTC. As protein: CASSLDYSNEQFF.

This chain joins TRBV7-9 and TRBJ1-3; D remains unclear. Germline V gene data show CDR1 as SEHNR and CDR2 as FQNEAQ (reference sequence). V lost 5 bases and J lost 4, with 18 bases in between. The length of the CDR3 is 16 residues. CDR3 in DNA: TGTGCCAGCAGCCAGAGGTTAGCAGTCTCCGGAAACACCATATATTTT. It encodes CASSQRLAVSGNTIYF.

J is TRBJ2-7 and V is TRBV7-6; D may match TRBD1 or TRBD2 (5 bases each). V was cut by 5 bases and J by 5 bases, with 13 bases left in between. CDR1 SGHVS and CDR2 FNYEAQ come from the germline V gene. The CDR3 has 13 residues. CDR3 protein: CASSLDWGNEQYF. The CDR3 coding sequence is TGTGCCAGCAGCCTAGATTGGGGGAACGAGCAGTACTTC.

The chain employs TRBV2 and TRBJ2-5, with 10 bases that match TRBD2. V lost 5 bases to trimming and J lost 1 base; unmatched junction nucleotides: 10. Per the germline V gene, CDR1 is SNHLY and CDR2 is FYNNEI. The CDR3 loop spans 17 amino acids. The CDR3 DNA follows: TGTGCCAGCAGTAAGACCGGACTAGCGGATATCCAAGAGACCCAGTACTTC. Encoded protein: CASSKTGLADIQETQYF.

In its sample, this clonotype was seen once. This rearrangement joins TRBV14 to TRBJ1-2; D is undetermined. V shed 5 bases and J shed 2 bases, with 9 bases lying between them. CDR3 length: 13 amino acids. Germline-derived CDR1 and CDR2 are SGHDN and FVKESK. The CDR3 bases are TGTGCCAGCAGCTGGACGGAGAACTATGGCTACACCTTC. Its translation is CASSWTENYGYTF. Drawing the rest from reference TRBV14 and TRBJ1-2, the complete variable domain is EAGVTQFPSHSVIEKGQTVTLRCDPISGHDNLYWYRRVMGKEIKFLLHFVKESKQDESGMPNNRFLAERTGGTYSTLKVQPAELEDSGVYFCASSWTENYGYTFGSGTRLTVV.